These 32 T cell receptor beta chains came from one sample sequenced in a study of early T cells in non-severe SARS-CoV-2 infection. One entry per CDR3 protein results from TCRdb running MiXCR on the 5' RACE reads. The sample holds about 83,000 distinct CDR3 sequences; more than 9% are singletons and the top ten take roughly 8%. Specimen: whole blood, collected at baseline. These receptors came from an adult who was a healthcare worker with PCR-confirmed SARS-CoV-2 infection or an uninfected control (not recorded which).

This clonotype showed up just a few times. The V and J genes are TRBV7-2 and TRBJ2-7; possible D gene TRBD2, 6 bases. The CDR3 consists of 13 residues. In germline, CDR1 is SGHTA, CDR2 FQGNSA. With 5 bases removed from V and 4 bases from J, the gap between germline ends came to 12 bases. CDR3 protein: CASSGGSTYEQYF. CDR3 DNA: TGTGCCAGCAGCGGGGGGAGCACGTACGAGCAGTACTTC.

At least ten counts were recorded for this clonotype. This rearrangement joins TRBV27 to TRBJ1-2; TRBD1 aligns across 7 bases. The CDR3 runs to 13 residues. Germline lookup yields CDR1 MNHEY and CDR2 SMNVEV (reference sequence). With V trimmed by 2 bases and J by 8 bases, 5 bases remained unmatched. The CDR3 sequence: CASSLTGAGGYTF. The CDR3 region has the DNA TGTGCCAGCAGTTTAACAGGGGCGGGGGGCTACACCTTC.

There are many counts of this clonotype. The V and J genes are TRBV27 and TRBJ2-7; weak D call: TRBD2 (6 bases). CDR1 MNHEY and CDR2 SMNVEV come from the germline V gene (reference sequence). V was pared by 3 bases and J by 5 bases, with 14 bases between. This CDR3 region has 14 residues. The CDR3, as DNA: TGTGCCAGCAGTTTTTTCGGGAGTAACAACGAGCAGTACTTC. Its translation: CASSFFGSNNEQYF.

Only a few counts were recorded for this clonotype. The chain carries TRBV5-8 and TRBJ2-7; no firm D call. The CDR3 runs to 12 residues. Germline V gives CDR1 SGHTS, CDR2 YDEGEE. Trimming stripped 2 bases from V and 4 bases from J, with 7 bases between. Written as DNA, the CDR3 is TGTGCCAGCAGCTTCCAGAGGTACGAGCAGTACTTC. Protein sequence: CASSFQRYEQYF.

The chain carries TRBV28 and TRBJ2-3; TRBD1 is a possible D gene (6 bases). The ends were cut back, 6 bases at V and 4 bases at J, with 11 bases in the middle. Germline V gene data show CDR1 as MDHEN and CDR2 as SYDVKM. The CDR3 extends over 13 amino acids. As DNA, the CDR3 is TGTGCCAGCAGCCACTCAGGGGCAGATACGCAGTATTTT. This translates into CASSHSGADTQYF.

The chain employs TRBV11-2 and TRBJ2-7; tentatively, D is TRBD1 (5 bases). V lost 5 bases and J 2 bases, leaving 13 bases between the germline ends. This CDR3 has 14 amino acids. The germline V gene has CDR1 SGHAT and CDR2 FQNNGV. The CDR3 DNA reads TGTGCCAGCAGCCGACCCGGACAAACCTACGAGCAGTACTTC. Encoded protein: CASSRPGQTYEQYF.

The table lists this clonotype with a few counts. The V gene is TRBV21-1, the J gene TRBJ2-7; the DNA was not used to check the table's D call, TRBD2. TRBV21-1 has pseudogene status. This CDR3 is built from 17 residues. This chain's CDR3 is CASSKDSLAGDPYEQYF. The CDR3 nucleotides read TGTGCCAGCAGCAAAGATTCTTTAGCGGGGGACCCCTACGAGCAGTACTTC.

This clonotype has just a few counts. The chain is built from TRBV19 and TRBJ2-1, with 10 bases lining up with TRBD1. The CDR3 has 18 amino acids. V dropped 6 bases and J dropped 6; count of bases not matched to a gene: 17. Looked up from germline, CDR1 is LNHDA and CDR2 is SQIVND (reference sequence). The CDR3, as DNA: TGTGCCAGTAGCAAACCCCGGAGGGGACAGGGGAGGATCAATGAGCAGTTCTTC. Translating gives CASSKPRRGQGRINEQFF.

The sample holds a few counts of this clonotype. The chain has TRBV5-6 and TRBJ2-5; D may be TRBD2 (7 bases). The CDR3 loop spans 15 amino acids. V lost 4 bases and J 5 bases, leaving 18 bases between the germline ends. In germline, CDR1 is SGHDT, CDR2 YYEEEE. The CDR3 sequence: CASSPGLLRGETQYF. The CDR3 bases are TGTGCCAGCAGCCCGGGACTACTAAGGGGGGAGACCCAGTACTTC.

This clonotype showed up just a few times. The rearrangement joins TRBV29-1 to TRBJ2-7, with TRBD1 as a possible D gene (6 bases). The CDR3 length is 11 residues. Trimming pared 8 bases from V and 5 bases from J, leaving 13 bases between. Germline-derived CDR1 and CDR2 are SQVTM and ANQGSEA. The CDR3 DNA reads TGCAGCACAAGGGCAGGGGACGAGCAGTACTTC. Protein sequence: CSTRAGDEQYF.

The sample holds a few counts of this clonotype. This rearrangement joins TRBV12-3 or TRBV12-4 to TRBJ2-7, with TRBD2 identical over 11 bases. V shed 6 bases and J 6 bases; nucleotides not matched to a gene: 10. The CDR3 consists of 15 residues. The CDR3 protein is CASSSNSGRAVEQYF. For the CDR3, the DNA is TGTGCCAGCAGCTCAAATAGCGGGAGGGCCGTCGAGCAGTACTTC.

This CDR3 is CASSFSRELFF. CDR3 in DNA: TGTGCCAGCAGTTTCAGCCGGGAGCTGTTTTTT. The V and J genes are TRBV28 and TRBJ2-2; D is unresolved. Germline values: CDR1 MDHEN, CDR2 SYDVKM. The ends were cut back, 3 bases at V and 9 bases at J, with 5 bases in the middle. This CDR3 is built from 11 residues.

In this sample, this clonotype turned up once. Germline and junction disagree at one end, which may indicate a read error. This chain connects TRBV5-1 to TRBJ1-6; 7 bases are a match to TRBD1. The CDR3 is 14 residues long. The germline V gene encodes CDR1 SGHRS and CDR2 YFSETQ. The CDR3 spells CASSLGQPNSPLHF. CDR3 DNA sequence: TGTGCCAGCAGCTTGGGACAGCCTAATTCACCCCTCCACTTT.

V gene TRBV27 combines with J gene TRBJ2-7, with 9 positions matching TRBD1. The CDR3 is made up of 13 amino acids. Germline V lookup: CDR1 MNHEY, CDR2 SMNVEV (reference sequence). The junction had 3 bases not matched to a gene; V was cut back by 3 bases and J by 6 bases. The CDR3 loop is CASSFRDRAEQYF. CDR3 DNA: TGTGCCAGCAGTTTCAGGGACAGGGCCGAGCAGTACTTC.

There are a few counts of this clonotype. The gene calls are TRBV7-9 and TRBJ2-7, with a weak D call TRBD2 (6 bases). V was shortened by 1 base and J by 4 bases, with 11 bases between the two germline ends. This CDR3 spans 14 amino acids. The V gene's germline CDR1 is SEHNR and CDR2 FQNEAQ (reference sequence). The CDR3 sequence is CASSLEDYLYEQYF. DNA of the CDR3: TGTGCCAGCAGCTTAGAGGACTACCTTTACGAGCAGTACTTC.

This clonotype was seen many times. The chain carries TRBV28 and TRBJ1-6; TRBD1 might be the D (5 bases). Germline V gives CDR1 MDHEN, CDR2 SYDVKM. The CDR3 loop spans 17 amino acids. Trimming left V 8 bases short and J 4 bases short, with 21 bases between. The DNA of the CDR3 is TGTGCCAGCCTTTCACGCCTACAGGCCTCTTATAATTCACCCCTCCACTTT. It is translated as CASLSRLQASYNSPLHF.

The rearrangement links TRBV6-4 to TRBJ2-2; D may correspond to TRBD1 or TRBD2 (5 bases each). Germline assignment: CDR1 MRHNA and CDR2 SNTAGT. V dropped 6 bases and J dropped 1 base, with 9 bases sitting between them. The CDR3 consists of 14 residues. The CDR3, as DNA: TGTGCCAGCAGAGGGGAGCAGAACACCGGGGAGCTGTTTTTT. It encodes CASRGEQNTGELFF.

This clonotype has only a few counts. The DNA for the CDR3 is TGCAGCTTCCAGGGGGCCCAAGAGACCCAGTACTTC. Protein sequence: CSFQGAQETQYF. The chain couples TRBV29-1 to TRBJ2-5; 8 nucleotides match TRBD1. Trimming at V came to 8 bases and at J to 1 base, leaving 3 bases not matched to a gene. The germline V gene has CDR1 SQVTM and CDR2 ANQGSEA. CDR3 size: 12 residues.

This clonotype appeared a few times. CDR3 sequence (DNA): TGTGCCAGCAGTCCGGGAACGTACACTGAAGCTTTCTTT. Translation gives CASSPGTYTEAFF. The chain has TRBV3-2 and TRBJ1-1; TRBD1 is the table's D call, not checked against the DNA. TRBV3-2 is assigned pseudogene status. The CDR3 has 13 residues.

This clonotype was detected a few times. CDR3 DNA: TGTGCCAGCAGCCAGGGAATTGGCATAGCTAATGAAAAACTGTTTTTT. Protein product: CASSQGIGIANEKLFF. The chain links TRBV3-1 to TRBJ1-4; D is undetermined. Per the germline V gene, CDR1 is LGHDT and CDR2 is YNNKEL (reference sequence). Trimming shortened V by 3 bases and J by 3 bases, and 14 bases separated the two germline ends. This CDR3 comprises 16 residues.

CDR3 in amino acids: CATSTGVYTGELFF. CDR3 in DNA: TGTGCCACTTCGACAGGAGTTTACACCGGGGAGCTGTTTTTT. V and J are TRBV24-1 and TRBJ2-2; possibly TRBD1 for D (6 bases). Germline V gives CDR1 KGHDR, CDR2 SFDVKD. The CDR3 has 14 amino acids. Trimming pared 10 bases from V and 3 bases from J, leaving 14 bases between.

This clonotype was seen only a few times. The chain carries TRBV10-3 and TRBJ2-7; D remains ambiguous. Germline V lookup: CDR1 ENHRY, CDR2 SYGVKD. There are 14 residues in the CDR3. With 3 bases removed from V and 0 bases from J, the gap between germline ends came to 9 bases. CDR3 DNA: TGTGCCATCAGTGAACGGACGCTCTCCTACGAGCAGTACTTC. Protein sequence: CAISERTLSYEQYF.

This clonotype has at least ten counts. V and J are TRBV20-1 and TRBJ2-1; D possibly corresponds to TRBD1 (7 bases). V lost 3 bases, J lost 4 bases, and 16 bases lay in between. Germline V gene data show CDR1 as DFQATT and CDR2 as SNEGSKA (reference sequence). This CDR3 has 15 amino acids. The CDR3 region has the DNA TGCAGTGCTAGCCAGGGGGGAGAGCCTTACAATGAGCAGTTCTTC. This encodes CSASQGGEPYNEQFF.

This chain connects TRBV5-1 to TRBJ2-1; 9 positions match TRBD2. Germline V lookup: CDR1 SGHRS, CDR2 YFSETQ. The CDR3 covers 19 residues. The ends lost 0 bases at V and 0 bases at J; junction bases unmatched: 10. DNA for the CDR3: TGCGCCAGCAGCTTGGGCCCAGCGGGAGGTCGGCTCTCCTACAATGAGCAGTTCTTC. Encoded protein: CASSLGPAGGRLSYNEQFF.

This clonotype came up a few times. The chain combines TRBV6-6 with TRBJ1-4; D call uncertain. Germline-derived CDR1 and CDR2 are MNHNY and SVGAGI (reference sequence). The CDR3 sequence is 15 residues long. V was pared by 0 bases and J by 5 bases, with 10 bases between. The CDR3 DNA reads TGTGCCAGCAGTTACTCGGATAGGATCAATGAAAAACTGTTTTTT. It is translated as CASSYSDRINEKLFF.

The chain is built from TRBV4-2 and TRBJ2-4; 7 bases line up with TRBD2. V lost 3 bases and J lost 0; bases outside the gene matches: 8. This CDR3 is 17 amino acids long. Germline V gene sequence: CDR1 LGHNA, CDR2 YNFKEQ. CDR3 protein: CASSQDTSEIAKNIQYF. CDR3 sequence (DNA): TGTGCCAGCAGCCAGGACACTAGCGAGATAGCCAAAAACATTCAGTACTTC.

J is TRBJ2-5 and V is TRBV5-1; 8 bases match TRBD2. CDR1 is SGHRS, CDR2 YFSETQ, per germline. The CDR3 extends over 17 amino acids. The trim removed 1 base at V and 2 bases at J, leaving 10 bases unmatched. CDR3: CASSLPQTSASQETQYF. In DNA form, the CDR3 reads TGCGCCAGCAGCTTGCCCCAGACTAGCGCCTCACAAGAGACCCAGTACTTC.

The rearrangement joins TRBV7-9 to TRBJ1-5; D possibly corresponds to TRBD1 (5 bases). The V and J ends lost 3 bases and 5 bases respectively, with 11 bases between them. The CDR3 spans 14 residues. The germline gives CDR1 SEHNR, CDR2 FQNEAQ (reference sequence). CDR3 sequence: CASSLSGSHQPQHF. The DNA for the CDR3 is TGTGCCAGCAGCTTGTCAGGGTCCCATCAGCCCCAGCATTTT.

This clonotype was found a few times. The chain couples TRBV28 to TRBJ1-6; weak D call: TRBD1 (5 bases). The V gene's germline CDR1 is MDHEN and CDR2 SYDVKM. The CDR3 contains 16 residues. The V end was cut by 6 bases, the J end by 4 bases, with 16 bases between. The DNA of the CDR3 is TGTGCCAGCAGGCCCAGAAGGGGAGGTTATAATTCACCCCTCCACTTT. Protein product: CASRPRRGGYNSPLHF.

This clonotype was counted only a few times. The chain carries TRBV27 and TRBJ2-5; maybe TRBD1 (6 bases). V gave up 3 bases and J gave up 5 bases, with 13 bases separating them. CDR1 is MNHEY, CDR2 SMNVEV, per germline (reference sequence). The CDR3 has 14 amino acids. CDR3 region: CASSFYRDRETQYF. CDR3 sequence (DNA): TGTGCCAGCAGTTTCTACAGGGACCGGGAGACCCAGTACTTC.

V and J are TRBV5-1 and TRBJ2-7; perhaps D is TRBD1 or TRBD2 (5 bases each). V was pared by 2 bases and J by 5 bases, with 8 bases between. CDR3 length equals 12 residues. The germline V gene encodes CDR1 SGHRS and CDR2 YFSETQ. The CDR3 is CASSFGTDEQYF. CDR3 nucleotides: TGCGCCAGCAGCTTTGGGACGGACGAGCAGTACTTC.

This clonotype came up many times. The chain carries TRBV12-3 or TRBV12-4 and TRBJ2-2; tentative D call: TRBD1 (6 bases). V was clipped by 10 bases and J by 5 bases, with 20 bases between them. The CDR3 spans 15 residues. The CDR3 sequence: CATRASGTPTGELFF. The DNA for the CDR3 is TGTGCCACTAGGGCCTCCGGGACACCAACCGGGGAGCTGTTTTTT.